This T cell receptor (beta chain) was captured by sequencing in a study of shared clonotypes between healthy human individuals. Study-wide points: Despite large depth, rarefaction showed incomplete sorted-subset sequencing.

TCRdb keeps only in-frame clones here, not all; method: immunoSEQ multiplex PCR. The sample includes approximately 2.4 million clones, approximately 94% seen only once; the top ten take around 0.13%. This CDR3 region has 15 residues. V was pared by 6 bases and J by 0 bases, with 6 bases of the junction left unmatched. Looked up from germline, CDR1 is MNHEY and CDR2 is SMNVEV (reference sequence). Healthy HIV-negative adults without recent acute infections or vaccinations served as donors. The donor cohort consisted entirely of Caucasian adults residing in Nashville, Tennessee. Remarks on this clone: Its antigen is undetermined.

This sequence was found in a man between 18 and 29 years old in good health. The rearrangement uses TRBV27 and TRBJ2-7; TRBD1 aligns across 9 bases. Sequencing input: naive CD4+ T cells sorted from blood. Specified subset: CD45RA+ positively selected. The CDR3 DNA follows: TGTGCCAGCAGCTTCGGGACAGGGAGCTCCTACGAGCAGTACTTC. It codes for CASSFGTGSSYEQYF.